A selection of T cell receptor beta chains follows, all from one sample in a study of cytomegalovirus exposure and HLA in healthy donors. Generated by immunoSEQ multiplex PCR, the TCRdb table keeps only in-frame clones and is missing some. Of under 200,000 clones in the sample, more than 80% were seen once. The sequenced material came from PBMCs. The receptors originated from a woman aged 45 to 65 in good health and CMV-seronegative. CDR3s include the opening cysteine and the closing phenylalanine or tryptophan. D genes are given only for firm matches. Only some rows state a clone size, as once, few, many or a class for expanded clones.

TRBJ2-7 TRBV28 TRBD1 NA CASSLWATGVSSYEQYF TGTGCCAGCAGCCTCTGGGCTACAGGGGTTAGCTCCTACGAGCAGTACTTC
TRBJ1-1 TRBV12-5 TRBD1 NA CASGSDRGETEAFF TGTGCTAGTGGTTCTGACAGGGGTGAGACTGAAGCTTTCTTT
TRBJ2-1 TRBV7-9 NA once CASSTGTTYEQFF TGTGCCAGCAGCACCGGGACAACGTATGAGCAGTTCTTC
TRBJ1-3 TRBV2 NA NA CASSEDGRAGSGNTIYF TGTGCCAGCAGTGAGGACGGACGGGCGGGATCTGGAAACACCATATATTTT
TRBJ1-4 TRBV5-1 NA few CASSLAGQEKLFF TGCGCCAGCAGCCTGGCCGGACAGGAAAAACTGTTTTTT
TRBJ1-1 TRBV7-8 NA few CASSGRTANTEAFF TGTGCCAGCAGCGGACGGACAGCTAACACTGAAGCTTTCTTT
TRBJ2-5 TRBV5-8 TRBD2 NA CASSPFRGVPEETQYF TGTGCCAGCAGCCCTTTCCGGGGGGTCCCGGAGGAGACCCAGTACTTC
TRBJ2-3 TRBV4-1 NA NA CASSSSKISGDTDTQYF TGCGCCAGCAGCTCCTCCAAAATAAGCGGAGACACAGATACGCAGTATTTT
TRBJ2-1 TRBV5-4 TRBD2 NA CASSKEGLAGPEQFF TGTGCCAGCAGCAAGGAGGGACTAGCGGGGCCTGAGCAGTTCTTC
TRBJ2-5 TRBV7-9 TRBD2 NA CASSLLVAGVLQYF TGTGCCAGCAGCTTGTTAGTAGCGGGGGTCCTTCAGTACTTC
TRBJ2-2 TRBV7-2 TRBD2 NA CASSSSSGTGELFF TGTGCCAGCAGCTCATCTAGCGGCACCGGGGAGCTGTTTTTT
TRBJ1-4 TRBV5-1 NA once CASSLPGLNEKLFF TGCGCCAGCAGCTTACCGGGACTCAATGAAAAACTGTTTTTT
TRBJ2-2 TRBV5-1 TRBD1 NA CASSLGGTGETVELFF TGCGCCAGCAGCCTTGGTGGGACAGGGGAAACCGTGGAGCTGTTTTTT